This T cell receptor (beta chain) was documented in a study of blood T cell repertoires in COVID-19. The method was immunoSEQ multiplex PCR; TCRdb's version includes in-frame clones alone and lacks a portion of them. The sample records around 39,000 clones, about nine tenths being singletons. Sequenced: peripheral blood. This receptor was taken from a man aged 55 to 69 with active COVID-19.

The CDR3 region has the DNA TGCGCCAGCAGCCCGCTGGGCGGGATCCGGGATACGCAGTATTTT. As protein: CASSPLGGIRDTQYF. J is TRBJ2-3 and V is TRBV4-1; D is perhaps TRBD2 (6 bases). V was shortened by 4 bases and J by 6 bases, with 17 bases between the two germline ends. The CDR3 sequence is 15 residues long. Germline CDR1 reads MGHRA; CDR2 reads YSYEKL.